One sample yielded the 25 T cell receptor beta chains listed below, sequenced in a study of OX40 agonist ivuxolimab in advanced cancers. Measured with immunoSEQ multiplex PCR; TCRdb has only the in-frame clones, and not every one. This repertoire shows more than 60,000 clones, 85% found once; its top ten account for about 4%. The sequencing here drew on CD4+ or CD8+ T cells sorted from blood, taken in a trial of the OX40 agonist ivuxolimab. The receptors were gathered from an adult with an advanced solid tumor such as melanoma, head and neck, liver or kidney cancer.

The rearrangement links TRBV6-5 to TRBJ2-2; D may correspond to TRBD1 or TRBD2 (5 bases each). The V end lost 9 bases, the J end lost 6 bases, and 20 bases lay between the germline ends. The germline V gene encodes CDR1 MNHEY and CDR2 SVGAGI. This CDR3 is 15 amino acids long. CDR3 protein: CASHPGEGWSGELFF. For the CDR3, the DNA is TGTGCCAGTCACCCCGGAGAGGGGTGGTCCGGGGAGCTGTTTTTT.

The V and J genes are TRBV19 and TRBJ2-1; TRBD2 agrees at 10 bases. The CDR3 consists of 15 residues. CDR1 and CDR2 (germline): LNHDA, SQIVND (reference sequence). The V gene end was trimmed by 6 bases and the J gene end by 3 bases; junction bases not matched to a gene: 5. The CDR3 bases are TGTGCCAGTAGCCCTCTAGCGGGAGTCTACAATGAGCAGTTCTTC. Amino acids: CASSPLAGVYNEQFF.

This chain connects TRBV27 to TRBJ1-2, with 9 bases matching TRBD1. Germline V gene lookup returns CDR1 MNHEY and CDR2 SMNVEV (reference sequence). This CDR3 spans 14 amino acids. J lost 5 bases, V lost 8 bases, and 9 bases had no gene match. The CDR3 spells CASRPGQGSYGYTF. The DNA of the CDR3 is TGTGCCAGCCGTCCGGGACAGGGATCATATGGCTACACCTTC.

The chain joins TRBV28 to TRBJ2-3; the match to TRBD1 covers 9 bases. Germline loops: CDR1 MDHEN, CDR2 SYDVKM. The CDR3 has 18 residues. J was trimmed by 0 bases and V by 3 bases; bases with no gene match: 10. The CDR3, as DNA: TGTGCCAGCAGTTTCGGGTCGGTGACAGGGGGGAGCACAGATACGCAGTATTTT. Its protein is CASSFGSVTGGSTDTQYF.

This clone appeared a few times. The V gene is TRBV14, the J gene TRBJ2-7, with 7 bases lining up with TRBD2. V was clipped by 4 bases and J by 2 bases; unmatched bases: 8. Germline assignment: CDR1 SGHDN and CDR2 FVKESK. CDR3 length: 15 amino acids. In DNA form, the CDR3 reads TGTGCCAGCAGCCTCCTTAGCGGGTTCGCCTACGAGCAGTACTTC. As protein: CASSLLSGFAYEQYF.

This sequence joins TRBV7-2 and TRBJ2-3; the D is unclear. Looked up from germline, CDR1 is SGHTA and CDR2 is FQGNSA. Trimming left V 4 bases short and J 5 bases short, with 4 bases between. This CDR3 spans 11 amino acids. The CDR3 bases are TGTGCCAGCAGCTCCCTAGATACGCAGTATTTT. It specifies CASSSLDTQYF.

This chain uses TRBV28 with TRBJ2-7; D gene unclear. The V and J ends lost 8 bases and 5 bases respectively, with 13 bases between them. This CDR3 has 12 amino acids. The germline V gene encodes CDR1 MDHEN and CDR2 SYDVKM. CDR3 amino acids: CASGLGPHEQYF. CDR3 coding DNA: TGTGCCAGCGGGCTTGGCCCCCACGAGCAGTACTTC.

V and J are TRBV18 and TRBJ1-6; 8 bases map to TRBD1. CDR1 and CDR2 from the germline V gene are KGHSH and LQKENI. The CDR3 length is 17 residues. V shed 2 bases and J 8 bases; nucleotides not matched to a gene: 11. DNA of the CDR3: TGTGCCAGCTCACCAGGGACAGGTAGAGGAGAGGATTCACCCCTCCACTTT. Its translation: CASSPGTGRGEDSPLHF.

This chain connects TRBV30 to TRBJ2-7, with 8 bases aligning to TRBD2. After removal of 5 bases from V and 2 bases from J, the junction contained 2 bases not matched to a gene. The CDR3 loop spans 12 amino acids. The germline gives CDR1 GTSNPN, CDR2 SVGIG (reference sequence). CDR3 residues: CAWGRGAYEQYF. The CDR3 DNA sequence: TGTGCCTGGGGGCGGGGGGCCTACGAGCAGTACTTC.

This chain uses TRBV29-1 with TRBJ2-6; the D call may be TRBD1 or TRBD2 (5 bases each). The ends were cut back, 2 bases at V and 0 bases at J, with 14 bases in the middle. The CDR3 length is 17 residues. Germline assignment: CDR1 SQVTM and CDR2 ANQGSEA. DNA of the CDR3: TGCAGCGTTGAACAGGGACGAGGGATCTCTGGGGCCAACGTCCTGACTTTC. Translated: CSVEQGRGISGANVLTF.

The chain combines TRBV7-9 with TRBJ1-2, with D possibly matching TRBD1 (5 bases). The CDR3 sequence is 12 residues long. Looked up from germline, CDR1 is SEHNR and CDR2 is FQNEAQ (reference sequence). V lost 1 base and J 7 bases, leaving 7 bases between the germline ends. In DNA form, the CDR3 reads TGTGCCAGCAGCTTAGGACAGATTGGCTACACCTTC. Protein: CASSLGQIGYTF.

The chain couples TRBV29-1 to TRBJ1-1; D gene uncertain. Germline CDR1 SQVTM, CDR2 ANQGSEA. Trimming cost V 7 bases and J 4 bases, with 13 bases left between them. The CDR3 loop spans 12 amino acids. DNA for the CDR3: TGCAGCGGATTTAGGGATGGCACTGAAGCTTTCTTT. Protein product: CSGFRDGTEAFF. The variable domain in full, completed from reference TRBV29-1 and TRBJ1-1, reads SAVISQKPSRDICQRGTSLTIQCQVDSQVTMMFWYRQQPGQSLTLIATANQGSEATYESGFVIDKFPISRPNLTFSTLTVSNMSPEDSSIYLCSGFRDGTEAFFGQGTRLTVV.

The chain joins TRBV9 to TRBJ1-2; 8 bases line up with TRBD1. Germline lookup yields CDR1 SGDLS and CDR2 YYNGEE. The CDR3 is 14 amino acids. Unmatched junction bases numbered 7, after V lost 4 bases and J lost 5 bases. The CDR3 loop is CASSFRTGWYGYTF. The CDR3 DNA reads as TGTGCCAGCAGCTTCCGGACAGGGTGGTATGGCTACACCTTC.

This clone was counted between two and nine times. The rearrangement uses TRBV2 and TRBJ1-2, with TRBD1 matching over 7 bases. V lost 4 bases and J lost 1; bases outside the gene matches: 6. The V gene's germline CDR1 is SNHLY and CDR2 FYNNEI. This CDR3 is built from 15 residues. The CDR3 loop is CASSAGRGNNYGYTF. The CDR3 DNA follows: TGTGCCAGCAGTGCCGGCAGGGGGAATAACTATGGCTACACCTTC.

The chain combines TRBV19 with TRBJ2-7, with D possibly TRBD1 on 6 matching bases. The germline V and J ends were trimmed by 4 bases and 7 bases, with 20 bases remaining between them. The CDR3 is 15 residues long. Germline V gene lookup returns CDR1 LNHDA and CDR2 SQIVND (reference sequence). This CDR3 reads CASSTRLLGAEEQYF. The CDR3 DNA is TGTGCCAGTAGTACCCGCCTCTTGGGGGCGGAAGAGCAGTACTTC.

The chain couples TRBV7-9 to TRBJ2-7; tentatively, D is TRBD1 or TRBD2 (5 bases each). This CDR3 spans 15 amino acids. Deletions cut 0 bases from V and 4 bases from J, with 13 bases between. The germline V gene encodes CDR1 SEHNR and CDR2 FQNEAQ (reference sequence). The CDR3 protein is CASSLAWDGNYEQYF. The CDR3, as DNA: TGTGCCAGCAGCTTAGCTTGGGACGGGAATTACGAGCAGTACTTC. Supplemented by reference TRBV7-9 and TRBJ2-7, the full variable domain reads DTGVSQNPRHKITKRGQNVTFRCDPISEHNRLYWYRQTLGQGPEFLTYFQNEAQLEKSRLLSDRFSAERPKGSFSTLEIQRTEQGDSAMYLCASSLAWDGNYEQYFGPGTRLTVT.

This clone appeared a few times. The chain combines TRBV10-3 with TRBJ1-2; D might be TRBD1 (5 bases). The V and J ends lost 11 bases and 0 bases respectively, with 13 bases between them. This CDR3 spans 13 amino acids. Germline lookup yields CDR1 ENHRY and CDR2 SYGVKD. The CDR3 reads CAAGGRSNYGYTF. The DNA of the CDR3 is TGTGCCGCGGGGGGTAGATCTAACTATGGCTACACCTTC.

The rearrangement uses TRBV6-1 and TRBJ2-7, with 7 bases aligning to TRBD1. The CDR3 extends over 12 amino acids. V trimming: 4 bases; J trimming: 4 bases; junction bases outside the gene matches: 1. From germline, CDR1 is MNHNS and CDR2 SASEGT. This chain's CDR3 is CASSGQGYEQYF. Here the CDR3 DNA reads TGTGCCAGCAGTGGACAGGGTTACGAGCAGTACTTC.

The chain couples TRBV6-6 to TRBJ1-6; no firm D call. V was clipped by 2 bases and J by 8 bases, with 10 bases between them. Germline lookup yields CDR1 MNHNY and CDR2 SVGAGI (reference sequence). The CDR3 covers 14 residues. CDR3 nucleotides: TGTGCCAGCAGTTACGGAGAGTGGGATTCACCCCTCCACTTT. This sequence encodes CASSYGEWDSPLHF.

The gene calls are TRBV4-1 and TRBJ2-2; 8 bases are a match to TRBD2. With V trimmed by 1 base and J by 5 bases, 3 bases remained unmatched. CDR1 is MGHRA and CDR2 is YSYEKL in the germline V gene. This CDR3 region has 15 residues. The CDR3 sequence is CASSQGVAGTGELFF. CDR3 sequence (DNA): TGCGCCAGCAGCCAAGGAGTAGCGGGGACCGGGGAGCTGTTTTTT.

This chain connects TRBV2 to TRBJ1-4; 8 bases align to TRBD1. V dropped 2 bases and J dropped 3; count of bases not matched to a gene: 2. There are 15 residues in the CDR3. Germline CDR1 and CDR2: SNHLY and FYNNEI. CDR3 nucleotide sequence: TGTGCCAGCAGTGAAATGACAGGGGCTAATGAAAAACTGTTTTTT. It yields the protein CASSEMTGANEKLFF.

This sequence joins TRBV7-8 and TRBJ2-7; 7 bases are a match to TRBD1. Germline lookup yields CDR1 SGHVS and CDR2 FQNEAQ. This CDR3 contains 15 residues. The ends lost 5 bases at V and 2 bases at J; junction bases unmatched: 9. CDR3: CASSITGAPPYEQYF. In DNA, the CDR3 is TGTGCCAGCAGCATAACAGGGGCTCCTCCCTACGAGCAGTACTTC. The full variable domain, in which reference TRBV7-8 and TRBJ2-7 provide the parts outside the CDR3, is GAGVSQSPRYKVAKRGQDVALRCDPISGHVSLFWYQQALGQGPEFLTYFQNEAQLDKSGLPSDRFFAERPEGSVSTLKIQRTQQEDSAVYLCASSITGAPPYEQYFGPGTRLTVT.

The chain combines TRBV6-1 with TRBJ2-5; a possible D gene is TRBD2 (6 bases). V lost 4 bases, J lost 4 bases, and 16 bases lay in between. This CDR3 comprises 15 residues. Germline CDR1 and CDR2: MNHNS and SASEGT. CDR3: CASSARETNRETQYF. In DNA form, the CDR3 reads TGTGCCAGCAGTGCCCGGGAGACAAATAGAGAGACCCAGTACTTC.

This clone was seen a few times. The chain joins TRBV27 to TRBJ2-3; 9 nucleotides match TRBD2. J lost 0 bases, V lost 9 bases, and 4 bases had no gene match. Germline loops: CDR1 MNHEY, CDR2 SMNVEV (reference sequence). The CDR3 sequence is 14 residues long. The CDR3 loop is CASTRGGSTDTQYF. CDR3 in DNA: TGTGCCAGTACGCGGGGGGGGAGCACAGATACGCAGTATTTT.

This clone has more than one count but fewer than ten. This chain uses TRBV6-5 with TRBJ1-6; 9 bases map to TRBD1. The CDR3 runs to 16 residues. In germline, CDR1 is MNHEY, CDR2 SVGAGI. Trimming took 0 bases from V and 7 from J; bases not matched to a gene: 4. CDR3 protein: CASSYSGTGTNSPLHF. The CDR3, as DNA: TGTGCCAGCAGTTACTCCGGGACAGGGACAAATTCACCCCTCCACTTT.